This T cell receptor beta chain was documented in a study of cytomegalovirus exposure and HLA in healthy donors. For the study at large: Samples from HLA-typed donors yielded about 85 million unique TCRs in an early data release. Among several hundred genotyped donors, around 80% fell in the Caucasian-associated ancestry cluster. Regarding the study as a whole: Common viral pathogens (according to a later analysis) appeared linked to several of the most significant clusters.

The PCR employed 60 Vbeta primers together with 13 Jbeta primers. Here immunoSEQ multiplex PCR was the method, and the copy in TCRdb shows in-frame clones only, minus some. The repertoire has more than 150,000 clones, 78% of them found once; the top ten carry approximately 1.5%. With regard to this clone: Its specificity is unknown.

V was shortened by 6 bases and J by 1 base, with 13 bases between the two germline ends. The CDR3 totals 14 residues. CDR1 is LNHDA, CDR2 SQIVND, per germline (reference sequence). The study sampled nominally healthy donors, though unrecorded immune exposures were likely. The rearrangement joins TRBV19 to TRBJ2-7; perhaps TRBD1 as D (7 bases). The receptor comes from a male donor in good health and CMV-seronegative. Sequenced sample: PBMCs. The CDR3 region is CASRPEGQSYEQYF. CDR3 sequence (DNA): TGTGCCAGTAGACCGGAGGGACAGTCCTACGAGCAGTACTTC.